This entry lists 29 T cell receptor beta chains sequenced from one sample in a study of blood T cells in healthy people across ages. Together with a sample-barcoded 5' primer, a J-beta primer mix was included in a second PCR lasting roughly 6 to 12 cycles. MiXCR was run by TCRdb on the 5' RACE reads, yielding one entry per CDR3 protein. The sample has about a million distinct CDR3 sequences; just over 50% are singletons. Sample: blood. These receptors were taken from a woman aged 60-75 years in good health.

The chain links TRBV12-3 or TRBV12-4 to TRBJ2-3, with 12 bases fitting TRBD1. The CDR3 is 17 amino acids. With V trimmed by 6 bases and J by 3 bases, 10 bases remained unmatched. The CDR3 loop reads CASSSRGQGAETDTQYF. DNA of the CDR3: TGTGCCAGCAGCAGCCGGGGACAGGGGGCAGAAACAGATACGCAGTATTTT.

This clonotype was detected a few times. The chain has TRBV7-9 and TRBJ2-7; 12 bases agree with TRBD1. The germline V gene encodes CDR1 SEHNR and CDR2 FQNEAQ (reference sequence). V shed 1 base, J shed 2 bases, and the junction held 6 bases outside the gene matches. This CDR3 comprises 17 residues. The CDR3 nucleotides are TGTGCCAGCAGCTTAGTTGGGGACAGGGGGCCAGCCTACGAGCAGTACTTC. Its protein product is CASSLVGDRGPAYEQYF.

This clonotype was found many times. Written as DNA, the CDR3 is TGCAGCGTTGTAGGGATCCAGGGGGAGACCCAGTACTTC. Translating gives CSVVGIQGETQYF. The chain joins TRBV29-1 to TRBJ2-5, with D maybe TRBD1 (6 bases). This CDR3 is 13 amino acids long. Between the trimmed V and J ends, which lost 4 bases and 5 bases, there was a span of 14 bases. Germline V gives CDR1 SQVTM, CDR2 ANQGSEA.

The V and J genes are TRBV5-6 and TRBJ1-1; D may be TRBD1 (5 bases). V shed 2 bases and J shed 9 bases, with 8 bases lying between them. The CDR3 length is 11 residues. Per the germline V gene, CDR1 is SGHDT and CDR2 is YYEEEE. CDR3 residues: CASSFQGKAFF. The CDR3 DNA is TGTGCCAGCAGCTTTCAGGGTAAAGCTTTCTTT.

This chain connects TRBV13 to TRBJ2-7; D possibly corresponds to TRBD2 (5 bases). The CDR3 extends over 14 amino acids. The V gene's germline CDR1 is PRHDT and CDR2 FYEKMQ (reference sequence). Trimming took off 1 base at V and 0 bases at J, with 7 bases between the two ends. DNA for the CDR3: TGTGCCAGCAGCTTAGAAGCGGACTCCTACGAGCAGTACTTC. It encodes CASSLEADSYEQYF.

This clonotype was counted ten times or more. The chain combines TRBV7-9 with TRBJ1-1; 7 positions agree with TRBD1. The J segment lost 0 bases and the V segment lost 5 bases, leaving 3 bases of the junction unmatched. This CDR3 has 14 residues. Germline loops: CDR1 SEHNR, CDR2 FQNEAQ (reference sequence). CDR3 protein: CASSAGQVNTEAFF. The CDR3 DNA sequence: TGTGCCAGCAGCGCCGGACAGGTGAACACTGAAGCTTTCTTT.

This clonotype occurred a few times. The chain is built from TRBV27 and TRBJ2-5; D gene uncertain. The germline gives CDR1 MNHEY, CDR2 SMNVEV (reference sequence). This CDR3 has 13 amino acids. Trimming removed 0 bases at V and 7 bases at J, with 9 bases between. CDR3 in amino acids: CASSLSKSGTQYF. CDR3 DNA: TGTGCCAGCAGTTTATCGAAAAGTGGGACCCAGTACTTC.

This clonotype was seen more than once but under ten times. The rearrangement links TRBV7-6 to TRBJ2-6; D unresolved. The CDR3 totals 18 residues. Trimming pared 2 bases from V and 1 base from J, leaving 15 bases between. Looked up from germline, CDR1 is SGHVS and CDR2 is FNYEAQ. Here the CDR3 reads CASSLLLTIGSGANVLTF. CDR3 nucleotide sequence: TGTGCCAGCAGCTTACTTCTGACGATCGGGTCTGGGGCCAACGTCCTGACTTTC. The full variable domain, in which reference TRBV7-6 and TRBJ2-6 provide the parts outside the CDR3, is GAGVSQSPRYKVTKRGQDVALRCDPISGHVSLYWYRQALGQGPEFLTYFNYEAQQDKSGLPNDRFSAERPEGSISTLTIQRTEQRDSAMYRCASSLLLTIGSGANVLTFGAGSRLTVL.

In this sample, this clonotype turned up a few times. The CDR3 sequence: CASRTWTEQETQYF. In DNA, the CDR3 is TGTGCCAGCAGAACCTGGACAGAACAAGAGACCCAGTACTTC. The J gene is TRBJ2-5, the V gene TRBV27, with D perhaps matching TRBD1 (6 bases). V dropped 6 bases and J dropped 2 bases, with 13 bases sitting between them. This CDR3 spans 14 amino acids. The germline V gene has CDR1 MNHEY and CDR2 SMNVEV (reference sequence).

CDR3 nucleotide sequence: TGTGCCAGCAGCGCTGGGGGGCCTAGCTCCTACGAGCAGTACTTC. Encoded protein: CASSAGGPSSYEQYF. The J gene is TRBJ2-7, the V gene TRBV7-2, with D perhaps matching TRBD1 or TRBD2 (6 bases each). The CDR3 covers 15 residues. Trimming pared 5 bases from V and 0 bases from J, leaving 14 bases between. CDR1 is SGHTA and CDR2 is FQGNSA in the germline V gene.

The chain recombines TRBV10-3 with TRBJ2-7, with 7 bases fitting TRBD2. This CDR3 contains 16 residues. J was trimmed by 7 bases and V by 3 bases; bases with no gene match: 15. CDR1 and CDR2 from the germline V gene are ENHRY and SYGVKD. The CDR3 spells CAISEAGPVVHNEQYF. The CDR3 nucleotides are TGTGCCATCAGTGAAGCGGGACCAGTAGTCCACAATGAGCAGTACTTC.

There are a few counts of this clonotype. This CDR3 reads CASSVEPHVQETQYF. The CDR3 region has the DNA TGTGCCAGCAGCGTAGAGCCCCATGTCCAAGAGACCCAGTACTTC. The chain has TRBV9 and TRBJ2-5; D remains ambiguous. Trimming took off 0 bases at V and 1 base at J, with 10 bases between the two ends. Germline-derived CDR1 and CDR2 are SGDLS and YYNGEE. The CDR3 covers 15 residues.

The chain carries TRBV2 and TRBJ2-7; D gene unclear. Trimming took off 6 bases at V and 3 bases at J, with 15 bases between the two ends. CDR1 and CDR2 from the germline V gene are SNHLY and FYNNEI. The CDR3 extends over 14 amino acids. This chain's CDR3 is CASSGPSADYEQYF. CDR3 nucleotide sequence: TGTGCCAGCAGCGGACCGAGCGCAGACTACGAGCAGTACTTC.

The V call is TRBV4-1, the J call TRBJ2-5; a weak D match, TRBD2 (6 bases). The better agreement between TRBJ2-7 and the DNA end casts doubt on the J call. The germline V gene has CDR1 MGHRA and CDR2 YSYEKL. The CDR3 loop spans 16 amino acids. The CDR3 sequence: CASSARTVAGPYEQYF. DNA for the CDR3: TGCGCCAGCAGCGCCCGAACGGTGGCGGGGCCCTACGAGCAGTACTTC.

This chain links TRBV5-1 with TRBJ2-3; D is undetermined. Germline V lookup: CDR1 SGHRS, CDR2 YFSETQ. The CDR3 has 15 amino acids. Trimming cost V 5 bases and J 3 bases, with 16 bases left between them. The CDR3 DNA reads TGCGCCAGCAGTTTCATCCCAGCTGGGACAGATACGCAGTATTTT. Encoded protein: CASSFIPAGTDTQYF.

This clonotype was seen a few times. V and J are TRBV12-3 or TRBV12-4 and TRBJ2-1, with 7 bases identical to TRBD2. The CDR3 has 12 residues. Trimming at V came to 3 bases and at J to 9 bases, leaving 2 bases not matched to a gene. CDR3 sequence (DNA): TGTGCCAGCAGTTTCTCTAGCGGTGAGCAGTTCTTC. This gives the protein CASSFSSGEQFF.

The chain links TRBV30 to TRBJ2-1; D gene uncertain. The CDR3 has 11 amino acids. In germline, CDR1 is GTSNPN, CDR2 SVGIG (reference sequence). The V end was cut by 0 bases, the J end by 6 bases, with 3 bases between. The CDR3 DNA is TGTGCCTGGAGTGTACGCAATGAGCAGTTCTTC. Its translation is CAWSVRNEQFF.

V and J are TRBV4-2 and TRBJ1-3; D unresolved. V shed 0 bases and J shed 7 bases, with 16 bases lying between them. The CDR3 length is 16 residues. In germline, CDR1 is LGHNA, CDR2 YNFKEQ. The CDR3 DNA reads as TGTGCCAGCAGCCAAGATTTCGGCTTGAACGGGAACACCATATATTTT. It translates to CASSQDFGLNGNTIYF.

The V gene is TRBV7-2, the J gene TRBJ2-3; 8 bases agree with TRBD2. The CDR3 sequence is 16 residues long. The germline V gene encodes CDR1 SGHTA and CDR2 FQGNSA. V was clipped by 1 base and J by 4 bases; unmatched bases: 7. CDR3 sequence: CASSLGEPGLADTQYF. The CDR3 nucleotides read TGTGCCAGCAGCTTAGGGGAGCCGGGACTAGCAGATACGCAGTATTTT.

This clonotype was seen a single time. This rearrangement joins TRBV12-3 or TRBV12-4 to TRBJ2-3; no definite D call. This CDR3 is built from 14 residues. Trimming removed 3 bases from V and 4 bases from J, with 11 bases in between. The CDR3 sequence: CASSLKRRADTQYF. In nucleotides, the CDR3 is TGTGCCAGCAGTTTGAAAAGGCGCGCAGATACGCAGTATTTT.

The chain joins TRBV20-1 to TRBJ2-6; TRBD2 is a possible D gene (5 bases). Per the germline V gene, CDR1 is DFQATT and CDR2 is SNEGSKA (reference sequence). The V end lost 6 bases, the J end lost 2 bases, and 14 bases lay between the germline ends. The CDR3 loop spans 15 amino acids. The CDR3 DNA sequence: TGCAGTGCCCGAGCGGAAGGGCCTGGGGCCAACGTCCTGACTTTC. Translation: CSARAEGPGANVLTF.

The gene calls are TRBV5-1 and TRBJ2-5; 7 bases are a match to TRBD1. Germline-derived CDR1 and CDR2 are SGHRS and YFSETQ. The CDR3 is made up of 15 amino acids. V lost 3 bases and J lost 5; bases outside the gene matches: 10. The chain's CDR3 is CASSSAGTVGETQYF. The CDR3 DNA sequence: TGCGCCAGCAGCTCGGCCGGGACAGTGGGTGAGACCCAGTACTTC.

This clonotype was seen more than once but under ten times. The CDR3 bases are TGCGCCAGCAGCAAGCCGACAGGGGGGATTGACGAGCAGTACTTC. This translates into CASSKPTGGIDEQYF. This sequence joins TRBV5-1 and TRBJ2-7; 9 bases are a match to TRBD1. This CDR3 has 15 residues. CDR1 and CDR2 from the germline V gene are SGHRS and YFSETQ. V was clipped by 4 bases and J by 5 bases; unmatched bases: 10.

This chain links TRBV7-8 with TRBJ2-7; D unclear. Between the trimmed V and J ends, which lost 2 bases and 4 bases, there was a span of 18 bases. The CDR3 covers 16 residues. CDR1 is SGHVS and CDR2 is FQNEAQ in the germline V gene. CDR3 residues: CASSLRESAPSYEQYF. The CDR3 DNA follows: TGTGCCAGCAGCTTAAGGGAATCTGCCCCCAGTTACGAGCAGTACTTC. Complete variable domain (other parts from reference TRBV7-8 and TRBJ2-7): GAGVSQSPRYKVAKRGQDVALRCDPISGHVSLFWYQQALGQGPEFLTYFQNEAQLDKSGLPSDRFFAERPEGSVSTLKIQRTQQEDSAVYLCASSLRESAPSYEQYFGPGTRLTVT.

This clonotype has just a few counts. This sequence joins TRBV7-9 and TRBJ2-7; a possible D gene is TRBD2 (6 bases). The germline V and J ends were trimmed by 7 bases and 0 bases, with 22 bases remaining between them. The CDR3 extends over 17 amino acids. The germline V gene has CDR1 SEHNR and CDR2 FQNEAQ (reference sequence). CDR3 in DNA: TGTGCCAGCACCAAGGGCGGTAGCGGAGGGCGCTCCTACGAGCAGTACTTC. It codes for CASTKGGSGGRSYEQYF.

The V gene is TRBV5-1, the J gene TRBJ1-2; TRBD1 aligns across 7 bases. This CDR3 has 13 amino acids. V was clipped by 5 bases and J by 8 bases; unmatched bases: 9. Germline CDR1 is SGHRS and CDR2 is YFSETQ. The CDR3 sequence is CASRPGTVGGYTF. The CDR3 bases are TGCGCCAGCAGACCAGGGACAGTCGGCGGCTACACCTTC. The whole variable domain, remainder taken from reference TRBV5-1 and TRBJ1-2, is KAGVTQTPRYLIKTRGQQVTLSCSPISGHRSVSWYQQTPGQGLQFLFEYFSETQRNKGNFPGRFSGRQFSNSRSEMNVSTLELGDSALYLCASRPGTVGGYTFGSGTRLTVV.

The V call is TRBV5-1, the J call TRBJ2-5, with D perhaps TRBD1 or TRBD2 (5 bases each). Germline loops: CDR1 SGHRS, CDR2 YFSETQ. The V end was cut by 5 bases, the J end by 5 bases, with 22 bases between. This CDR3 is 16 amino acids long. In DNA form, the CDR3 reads TGCGCCAGCAGAAACCGGGACGGCGGTCGGACGGAGACCCAGTACTTC. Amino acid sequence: CASRNRDGGRTETQYF.

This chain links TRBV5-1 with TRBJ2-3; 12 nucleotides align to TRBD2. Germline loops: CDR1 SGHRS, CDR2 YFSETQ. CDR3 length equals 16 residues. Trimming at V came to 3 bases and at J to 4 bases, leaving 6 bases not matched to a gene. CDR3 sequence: CASSWTSGKNSDTQYF. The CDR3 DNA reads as TGCGCCAGCAGCTGGACTAGCGGGAAGAACTCAGATACGCAGTATTTT.

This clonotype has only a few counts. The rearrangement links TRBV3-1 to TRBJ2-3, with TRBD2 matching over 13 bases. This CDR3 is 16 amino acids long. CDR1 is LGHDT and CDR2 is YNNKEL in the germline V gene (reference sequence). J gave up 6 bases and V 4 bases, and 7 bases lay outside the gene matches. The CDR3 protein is CASSPQLAGGPDTQYF. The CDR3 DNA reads TGTGCCAGCAGCCCCCAACTAGCGGGAGGGCCCGATACGCAGTATTTT.